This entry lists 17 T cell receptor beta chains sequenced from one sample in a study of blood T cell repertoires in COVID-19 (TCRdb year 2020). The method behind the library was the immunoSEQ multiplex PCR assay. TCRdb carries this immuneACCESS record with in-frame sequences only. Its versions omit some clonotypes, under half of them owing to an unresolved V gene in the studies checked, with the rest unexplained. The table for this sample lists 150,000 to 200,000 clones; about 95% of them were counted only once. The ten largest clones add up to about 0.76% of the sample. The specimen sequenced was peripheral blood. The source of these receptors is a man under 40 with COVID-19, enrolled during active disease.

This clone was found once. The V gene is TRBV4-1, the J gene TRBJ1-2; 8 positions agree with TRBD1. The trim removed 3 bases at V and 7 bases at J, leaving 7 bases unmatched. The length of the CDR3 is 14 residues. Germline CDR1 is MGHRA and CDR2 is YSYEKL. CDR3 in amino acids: CASSHWSRGLGYTF. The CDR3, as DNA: TGCGCCAGCAGCCACTGGTCCAGGGGGCTTGGCTACACCTTC.

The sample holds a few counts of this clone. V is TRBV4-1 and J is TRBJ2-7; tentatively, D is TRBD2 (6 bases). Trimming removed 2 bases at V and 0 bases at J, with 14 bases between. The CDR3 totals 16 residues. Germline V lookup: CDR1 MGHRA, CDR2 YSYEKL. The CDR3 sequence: CASSQHGEEFSYEQYF. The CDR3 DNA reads TGCGCCAGCAGCCAACACGGGGAGGAGTTCTCCTACGAGCAGTACTTC.

CDR3 residues: CASSSRVGDTQYF. Here the CDR3 DNA reads TGTGCCAGCAGTTCGAGGGTAGGGGATACGCAGTATTTT. The rearrangement uses TRBV27 and TRBJ2-3; D is perhaps TRBD2 (5 bases). The germline CDR1 and CDR2 sequences are MNHEY and SMNVEV (reference sequence). This CDR3 comprises 13 residues. Trimming stripped 4 bases from V and 6 bases from J, with 11 bases between.

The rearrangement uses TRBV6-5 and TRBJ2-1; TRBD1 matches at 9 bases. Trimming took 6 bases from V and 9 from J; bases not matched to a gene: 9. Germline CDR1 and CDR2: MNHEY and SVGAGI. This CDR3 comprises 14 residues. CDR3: CASRYSGQGGEQFF. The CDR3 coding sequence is TGTGCCAGCAGATATTCGGGACAGGGCGGTGAGCAGTTCTTC.

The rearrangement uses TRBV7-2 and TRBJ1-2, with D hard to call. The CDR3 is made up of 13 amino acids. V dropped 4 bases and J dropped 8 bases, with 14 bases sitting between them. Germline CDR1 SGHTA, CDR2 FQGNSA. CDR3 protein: CASSSGLQRGYTF. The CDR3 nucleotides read TGTGCCAGCAGCTCAGGACTGCAAAGGGGCTACACCTTC.

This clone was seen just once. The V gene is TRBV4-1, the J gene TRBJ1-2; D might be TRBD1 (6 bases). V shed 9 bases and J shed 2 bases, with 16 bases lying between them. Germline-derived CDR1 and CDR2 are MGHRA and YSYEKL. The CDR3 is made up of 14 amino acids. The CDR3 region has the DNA TGCGCCAGTTCTCTCGACAGGCTGAACTATGGCTACACCTTC. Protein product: CASSLDRLNYGYTF.

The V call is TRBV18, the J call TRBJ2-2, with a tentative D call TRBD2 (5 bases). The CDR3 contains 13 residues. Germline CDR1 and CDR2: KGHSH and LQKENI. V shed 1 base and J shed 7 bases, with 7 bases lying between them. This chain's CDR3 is CASSPQGSGELFF. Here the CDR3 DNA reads TGTGCCAGCTCACCACAAGGGAGCGGGGAGCTGTTTTTT.

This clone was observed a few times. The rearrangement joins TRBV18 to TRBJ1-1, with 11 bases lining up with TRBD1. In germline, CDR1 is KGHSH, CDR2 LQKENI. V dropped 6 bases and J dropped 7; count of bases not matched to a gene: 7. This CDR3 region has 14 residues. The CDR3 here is CASSQTDRGLEAFF. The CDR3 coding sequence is TGTGCCAGCTCTCAAACGGACAGGGGGCTTGAAGCTTTCTTT. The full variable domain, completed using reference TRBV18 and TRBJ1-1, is NAGVMQNPRHLVRRRGQEARLRCSPMKGHSHVYWYRQLPEEGLKFMVYLQKENIIDESGMPKERFSAEFPKEGPSILRIQQVVRGDSAAYFCASSQTDRGLEAFFGQGTRLTVV.

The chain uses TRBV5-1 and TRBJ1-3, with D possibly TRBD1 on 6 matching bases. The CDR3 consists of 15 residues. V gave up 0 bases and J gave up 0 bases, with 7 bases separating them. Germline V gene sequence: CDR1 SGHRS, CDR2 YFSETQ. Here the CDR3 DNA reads TGCGCCAGCAGCTTGGAGGGGGTCTCTGGAAACACCATATATTTT. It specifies CASSLEGVSGNTIYF.

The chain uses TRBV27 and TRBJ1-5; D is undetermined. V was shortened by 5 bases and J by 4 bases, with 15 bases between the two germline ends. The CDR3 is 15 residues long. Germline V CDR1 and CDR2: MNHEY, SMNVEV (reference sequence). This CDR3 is CASSQYGGSNQPQHF. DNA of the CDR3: TGTGCCAGCAGTCAGTACGGAGGGTCTAATCAGCCCCAGCATTTT.

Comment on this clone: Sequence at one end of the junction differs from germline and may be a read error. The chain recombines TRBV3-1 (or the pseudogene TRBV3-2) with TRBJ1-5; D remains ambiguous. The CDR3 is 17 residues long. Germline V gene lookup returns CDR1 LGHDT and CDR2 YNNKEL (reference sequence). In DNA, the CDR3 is TGTGCCAGCAGCCAGTCACGTTTAGGCGGGAGCAATCAGCCCCGGCATTTT. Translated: CASSQSRLGGSNQPRHF.

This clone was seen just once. The CDR3 region has the DNA TGTGCCAGCAGGGGCACAGTTCGCTCTGGAAACACCATATATTTT. Translation: CASRGTVRSGNTIYF. The chain carries TRBV6-5 and TRBJ1-3; D ambiguous. Trimming removed 6 bases from V and 0 bases from J, with 12 bases in between. Germline CDR1 is MNHEY and CDR2 is SVGAGI. This CDR3 is built from 15 residues.

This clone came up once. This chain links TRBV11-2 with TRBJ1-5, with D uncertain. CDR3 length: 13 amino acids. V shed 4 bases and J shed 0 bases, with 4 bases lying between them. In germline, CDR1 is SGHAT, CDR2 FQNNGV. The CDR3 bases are TGTGCCAGCAGCTCCCATAGCAATCAGCCCCAGCATTTT. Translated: CASSSHSNQPQHF. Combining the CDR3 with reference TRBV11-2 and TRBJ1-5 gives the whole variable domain EAGVAQSPRYKIIEKRQSVAFWCNPISGHATLYWYQQILGQGPKLLIQFQNNGVVDDSQLPKDRFSAERLKGVDSTLKIQPAKLEDSAVYLCASSSHSNQPQHFGDGTRLSIL.

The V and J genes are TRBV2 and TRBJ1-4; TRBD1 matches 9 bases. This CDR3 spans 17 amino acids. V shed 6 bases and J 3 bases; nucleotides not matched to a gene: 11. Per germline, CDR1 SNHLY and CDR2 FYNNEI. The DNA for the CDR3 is TGTGCCAGCAGAGGGGGGACAGGGAACCTTTCTAATGAAAAACTGTTTTTT. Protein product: CASRGGTGNLSNEKLFF.

CDR3 in DNA: TGTGCCAGCAGCAAACAGGGGACAGGAAACACCATATATTTT. Translated: CASSKQGTGNTIYF. V is TRBV7-3 and J is TRBJ1-3; 7 bases line up with TRBD1. The V and J ends lost 5 bases and 4 bases, in that order; junction bases with no gene match: 5. Per the germline V gene, CDR1 is SGHTA and CDR2 is FQGTGA. The CDR3 contains 14 residues.

The DNA for the CDR3 is TGTGCCAGCAGCATTACCGGGCAGGGGATCGCCGGGGAGCTGTTTTTT. This codes for CASSITGQGIAGELFF. This chain joins TRBV9 and TRBJ2-2, with a tentative D call TRBD1 (6 bases). V gave up 4 bases and J gave up 6 bases, with 19 bases separating them. The V gene's germline CDR1 is SGDLS and CDR2 YYNGEE. CDR3 length equals 16 residues.

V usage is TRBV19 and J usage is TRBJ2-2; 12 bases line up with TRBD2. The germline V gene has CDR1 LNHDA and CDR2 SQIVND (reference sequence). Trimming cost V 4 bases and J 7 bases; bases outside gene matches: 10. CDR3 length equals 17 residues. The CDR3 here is CASSTLLAGGRGGELFF. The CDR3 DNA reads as TGTGCCAGTAGTACCCTCCTAGCGGGGGGGCGTGGCGGGGAGCTGTTTTTT. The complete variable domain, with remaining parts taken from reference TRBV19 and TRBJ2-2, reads DGGITQSPKYLFRKEGQNVTLSCEQNLNHDAMYWYRQDPGQGLRLIYYSQIVNDFQKGDIAEGYSVSREKKESFPLTVTSAQKNPTAFYLCASSTLLAGGRGGELFFGEGSRLTVL.